The clone carrying this T cell receptor beta chain has just one count. Authors' methods: Reference gene primer amplification in the assay estimated nucleated cell counts. Sequenced by immunoSEQ multiplex PCR; TCRdb stores in-frame clones only, minus some. That table furnishes V, J and clone size, whereas the DNA furnished D and trimming. Of 150,000 to 200,000 clones listed, 75% to 80% were seen once; the top ten hold roughly 28%. These data originate in a study of blood T cell repertoires in COVID-19. Study in general: COVID-19 samples from acute and convalescent phases originated in the United States, Italy and Spain. The cDNA or gDNA used as material had been derived from T cells, B-cell-depleted T cells, or PBMCs.

This CDR3 spans 13 amino acids. V lost 6 bases, J lost 6 bases, and 12 bases lay in between. CDR1 is MNHEY, CDR2 SVGAGI, per germline. The clonotype was recovered from a woman aged 70-85 years with acute or convalescent COVID-19. Sequencing was performed on peripheral blood. The rearrangement joins TRBV6-5 to TRBJ1-5; D perhaps matches TRBD1 (5 bases). The CDR3, as DNA: TGTGCCAGCAGCCTGGGACTTTTTCAGCCCCAGCATTTT. It translates to CASSLGLFQPQHF.